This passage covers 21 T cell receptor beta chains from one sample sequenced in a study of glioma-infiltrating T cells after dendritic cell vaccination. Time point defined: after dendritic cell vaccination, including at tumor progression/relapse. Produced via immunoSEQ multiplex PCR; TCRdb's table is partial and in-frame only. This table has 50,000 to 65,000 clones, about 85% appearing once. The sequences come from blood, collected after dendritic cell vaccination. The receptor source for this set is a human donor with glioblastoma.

The CDR3 protein is CASSLVSVYQPQHF. Written as DNA, the CDR3 is TGTGCCAGCAGCTTAGTATCGGTCTATCAGCCCCAGCATTTT. The J gene is TRBJ1-5, the V gene TRBV7-2; D is unclear. CDR1 is SGHTA and CDR2 is FQGNSA in the germline V gene. V was pared by 1 base and J by 5 bases, with 9 bases between. The length of the CDR3 is 14 residues.

CDR3 residues: CASSQDRPDSWRSVEQFF. CDR3 coding DNA: TGCGCCAGCAGCCAAGACAGACCAGACAGTTGGCGGAGCGTTGAGCAGTTCTTC. The V call is TRBV4-3, the J call TRBJ2-1; D is perhaps TRBD1 (5 bases). With 0 bases removed from V and 9 bases from J, the gap between germline ends came to 24 bases. Germline V gives CDR1 LGHNA, CDR2 YSLEER. The CDR3 has 18 residues.

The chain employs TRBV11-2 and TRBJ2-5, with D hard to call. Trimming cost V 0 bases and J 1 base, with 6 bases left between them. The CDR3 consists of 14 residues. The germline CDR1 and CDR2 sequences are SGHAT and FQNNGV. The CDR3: CASSLDYIQETQYF. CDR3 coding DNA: TGTGCCAGCAGCTTAGACTATATCCAAGAGACCCAGTACTTC.

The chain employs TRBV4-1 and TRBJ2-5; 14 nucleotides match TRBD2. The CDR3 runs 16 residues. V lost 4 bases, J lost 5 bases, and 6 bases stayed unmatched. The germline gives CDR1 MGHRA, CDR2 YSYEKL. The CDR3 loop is CASSLRTSGGSETQYF. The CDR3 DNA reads TGCGCCAGCAGCCTAAGGACTAGCGGGGGGTCCGAGACCCAGTACTTC.

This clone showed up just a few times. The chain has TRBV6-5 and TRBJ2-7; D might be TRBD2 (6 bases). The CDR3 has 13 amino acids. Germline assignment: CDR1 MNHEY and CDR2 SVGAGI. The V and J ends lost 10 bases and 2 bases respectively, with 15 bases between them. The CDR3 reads CATQETSTYEQYF. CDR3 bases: TGTGCCACCCAAGAGACTAGTACCTACGAGCAGTACTTC.

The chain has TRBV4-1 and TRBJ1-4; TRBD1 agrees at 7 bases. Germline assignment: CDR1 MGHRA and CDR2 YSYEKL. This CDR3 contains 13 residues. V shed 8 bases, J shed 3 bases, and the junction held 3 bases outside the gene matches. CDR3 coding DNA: TGCGCCAGCGCTGACAGGGCTAATGAAAAACTGTTTTTT. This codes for CASADRANEKLFF.

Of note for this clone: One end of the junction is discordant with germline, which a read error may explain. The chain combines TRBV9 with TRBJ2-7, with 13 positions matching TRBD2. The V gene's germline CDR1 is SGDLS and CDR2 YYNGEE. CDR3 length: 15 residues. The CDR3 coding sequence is TGTGCCAGCAGCGTAGACGGGACTAGCGGGGAGCGAATGGACTTC. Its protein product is CASSVDGTSGERMDF.

CDR3 DNA: TGCGCCAGCAGCCGCGGTCTGGACAGGGGGCGAGGGGGCTATGGCTACACCTTC. Its protein is CASSRGLDRGRGGYGYTF. This chain connects TRBV4-3 to TRBJ1-2; 11 nucleotides align to TRBD1. Germline CDR1 LGHNA, CDR2 YSLEER. Trimming took 4 bases from V and 4 from J; bases not matched to a gene: 14. There are 18 residues in the CDR3.

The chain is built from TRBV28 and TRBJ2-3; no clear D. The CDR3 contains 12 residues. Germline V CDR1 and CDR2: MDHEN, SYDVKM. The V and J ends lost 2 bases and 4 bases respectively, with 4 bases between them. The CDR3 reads CASSLGPDTQYF. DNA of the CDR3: TGTGCCAGCAGTTTAGGCCCAGATACGCAGTATTTT.

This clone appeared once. CDR3 sequence: CASSLVRDWLSTDTQYF. CDR3 nucleotide sequence: TGTGCCAGCAGCTTAGTACGCGACTGGCTAAGCACAGATACGCAGTATTTT. This rearrangement joins TRBV7-2 to TRBJ2-3; no firm D call. Germline values: CDR1 SGHTA, CDR2 FQGNSA. There are 17 residues in the CDR3. The ends were cut back, 1 base at V and 0 bases at J, with 14 bases in the middle.

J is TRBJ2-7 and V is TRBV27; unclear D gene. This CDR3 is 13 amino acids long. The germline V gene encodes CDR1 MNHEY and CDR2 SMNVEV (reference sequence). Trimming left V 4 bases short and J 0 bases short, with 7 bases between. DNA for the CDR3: TGTGCCAGCAGTTGGAGTGCCTCCTACGAGCAGTACTTC. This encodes CASSWSASYEQYF.

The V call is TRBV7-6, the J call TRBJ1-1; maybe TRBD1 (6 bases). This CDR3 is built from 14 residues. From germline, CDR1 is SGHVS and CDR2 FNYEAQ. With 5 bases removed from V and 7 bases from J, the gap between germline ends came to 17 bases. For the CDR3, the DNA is TGTGCCAGCAGCCCCCCCACAGGGCCCTATGAAGCTTTCTTT. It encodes CASSPPTGPYEAFF.

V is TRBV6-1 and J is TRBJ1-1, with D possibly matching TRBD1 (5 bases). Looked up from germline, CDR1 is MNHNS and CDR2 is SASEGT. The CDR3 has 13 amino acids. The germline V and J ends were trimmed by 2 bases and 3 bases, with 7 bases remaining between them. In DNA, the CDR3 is TGTGCCAGCAGTGAAACCAGGGACACTGAAGCTTTCTTT. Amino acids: CASSETRDTEAFF.

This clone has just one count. The CDR3 reads CSVLKIPDRVWIWNTEAFF. As DNA, the CDR3 is TGCAGCGTTTTAAAAATCCCGGACAGGGTATGGATCTGGAACACTGAAGCTTTCTTT. The chain has TRBV29-1 and TRBJ1-1; 8 nucleotides align to TRBD1. Germline-derived CDR1 and CDR2 are SQVTM and ANQGSEA. The CDR3 loop spans 19 amino acids. V was clipped by 5 bases and J by 1 base; unmatched bases: 21.

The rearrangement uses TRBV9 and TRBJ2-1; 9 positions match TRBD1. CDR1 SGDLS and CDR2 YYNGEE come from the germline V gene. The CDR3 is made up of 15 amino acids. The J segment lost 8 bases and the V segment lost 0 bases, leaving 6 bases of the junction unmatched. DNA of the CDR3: TGTGCCAGCAGCGTAGTGGGACAGGGCCCTGATGAGCAGTTCTTC. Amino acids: CASSVVGQGPDEQFF.

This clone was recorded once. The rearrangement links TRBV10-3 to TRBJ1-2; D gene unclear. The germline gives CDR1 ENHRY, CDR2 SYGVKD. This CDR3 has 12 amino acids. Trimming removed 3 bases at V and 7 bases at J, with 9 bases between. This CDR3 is CAISDVYGGYTF. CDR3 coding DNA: TGTGCCATCAGTGACGTCTACGGTGGCTACACCTTC.

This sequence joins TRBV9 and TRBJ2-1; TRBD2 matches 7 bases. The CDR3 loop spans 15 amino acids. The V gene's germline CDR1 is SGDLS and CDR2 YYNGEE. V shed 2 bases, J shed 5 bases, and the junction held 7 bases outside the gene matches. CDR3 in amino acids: CASSVSTAGNNEQFF. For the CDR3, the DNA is TGTGCCAGCAGCGTTTCAACAGCGGGGAACAATGAGCAGTTCTTC.

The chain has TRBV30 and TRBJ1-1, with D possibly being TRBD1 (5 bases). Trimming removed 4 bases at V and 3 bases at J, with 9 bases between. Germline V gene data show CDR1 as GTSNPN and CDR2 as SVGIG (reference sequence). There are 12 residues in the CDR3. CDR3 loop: CAWNRGDTEAFF. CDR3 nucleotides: TGTGCCTGGAATCGGGGGGACACTGAAGCTTTCTTT.

The CDR3 region has the DNA TGTGCCAGCAGTCTGCCGGGACAGGGACGTCCTCAGCCCCAGCATTTT. This sequence encodes CASSLPGQGRPQPQHF. J is TRBJ1-5 and V is TRBV28; TRBD1 matches at 9 bases. This CDR3 is built from 16 residues. V lost 5 bases and J lost 6; bases outside the gene matches: 11. Germline CDR1 and CDR2: MDHEN and SYDVKM.

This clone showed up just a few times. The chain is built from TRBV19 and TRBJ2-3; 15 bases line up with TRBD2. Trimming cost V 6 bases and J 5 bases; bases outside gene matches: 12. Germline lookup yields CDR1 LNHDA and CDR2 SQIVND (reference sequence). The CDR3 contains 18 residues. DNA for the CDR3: TGTGCCAGTAGCCCGGGACTAGCGGGGGGCCAACGGGGAGATACGCAGTATTTT. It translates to CASSPGLAGGQRGDTQYF.

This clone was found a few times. The CDR3 nucleotides read TGTGCCTGGAGGGGACAGGGTACAGATACGCAGTATTTT. It specifies CAWRGQGTDTQYF. V gene TRBV30 combines with J gene TRBJ2-3; TRBD1 matches at 9 bases. Germline CDR1 reads GTSNPN; CDR2 reads SVGIG (reference sequence). V lost 3 bases to trimming and J lost 3 bases; unmatched junction nucleotides: 1. The CDR3 extends over 13 amino acids.